These T cell receptor beta chains were read from a single sample in a study of T cell repertoires in ileal Crohn's disease. Assay used: immunoSEQ multiplex PCR; TCRdb lists only in-frame clones, some missing. The top ten clones hold roughly 4% of a sample with more than 11,000 clones, roughly 80% of them seen once. The sequenced sample was ileal tissue. The receptor set was obtained from an adult with Crohn's disease. Each CDR3 is given with its conserved first and last residue. The order of the fields is V gene, J gene, clone size, D gene, CDR3 DNA, CDR3 protein. D genes are given only for firm matches. A row's size may be missing; if present it is once, few, many or a size class.

V: TRBV4-2
J: TRBJ2-7
size: few
D: -
DNA: TGTGCCAGCAGCCAACCGGGCTCCTACGAGCAGTACTTC
CDR3: CASSQPGSYEQYF

V: TRBV5-1
J: TRBJ1-4
size: -
D: -
DNA: TGCGCCAGCAGACCCGGGTCTTCTAATGAAAAACTGTTTTTT
CDR3: CASRPGSSNEKLFF

V: TRBV5-1
J: TRBJ1-6
size: -
D: -
DNA: TGCGCCAGCAGCTTAGGGCAGGGTGATTCACCCCTCCACTTT
CDR3: CASSLGQGDSPLHF

V: TRBV7-2
J: TRBJ1-5
size: -
D: -
DNA: TGTGCCAGCAGCTACGGGACTGGCAATCAGCCCCAGCATTTT
CDR3: CASSYGTGNQPQHF

V: TRBV29-1
J: TRBJ2-5
size: -
D: TRBD1
DNA: TGCAGCATTACCGGGACAGGGGCCCAAGAGACCCAGTACTTC
CDR3: CSITGTGAQETQYF

V: TRBV30
J: TRBJ2-5
size: -
D: -
DNA: TGTGCCTGGAGCAGAAACGCGGGCGAGACCCAGTACTTC
CDR3: CAWSRNAGETQYF

V: TRBV5-4
J: TRBJ1-1
size: -
D: -
DNA: TGTGCCAGCAGCTTTAGGGGGGGGAACACTGAAGCTTTCTTT
CDR3: CASSFRGGNTEAFF

V: TRBV28
J: TRBJ2-7
size: -
D: -
DNA: TGTGCCAGCAACACCCTACACTACGGACTGGCGGAAGAGCAGTACTTC
CDR3: CASNTLHYGLAEEQYF

V: TRBV2
J: TRBJ1-5
size: -
D: -
DNA: TGTGCCAGCAGTGAAGGGAGACAGGATCCTCAGCCCCAGCATTTT
CDR3: CASSEGRQDPQPQHF

V: TRBV18
J: TRBJ1-1
size: -
D: -
DNA: TGTGCCAGCTCACGAACGGCGGGGTCGGCAGACACTGAAGCTTTCTTT
CDR3: CASSRTAGSADTEAFF

V: TRBV6-1
J: TRBJ1-2
size: -
D: -
DNA: TGTGCCAGCAGTGAACGAGGATATAACTATGGCTACACCTTC
CDR3: CASSERGYNYGYTF

V: TRBV6-6
J: TRBJ2-7
size: -
D: TRBD1
DNA: TGTGCCAGCAGGGGGACAGCTGGTGGCTCCTACGAGCAGTACTTC
CDR3: CASRGTAGGSYEQYF

V: TRBV7-2
J: TRBJ2-1
size: -
D: TRBD2
DNA: TGTGCCAGCAGCCCGGCTAGCGGGGGGTCGGAGAATGAGCAGTTCTTC
CDR3: CASSPASGGSENEQFF

V: TRBV30
J: TRBJ2-1
size: once
D: TRBD2
DNA: TGTGCCTGGAGCCGACGACTAGCGGATTACAATGAGCAGTTCTTC
CDR3: CAWSRRLADYNEQFF

V: TRBV6-5
J: TRBJ1-2
size: -
D: -
DNA: TGTGCCAGCAGTAATTTCGGGAACAACTATGGCTACACCTTC
CDR3: CASSNFGNNYGYTF

V: TRBV10-3
J: TRBJ1-5
size: -
D: -
DNA: TGTGCCATCAGTGAGTCCGGAGGGAAATTGCCCCAGCATTTT
CDR3: CAISESGGKLPQHF

V: TRBV18
J: TRBJ1-2
size: -
D: TRBD1
DNA: TGTGCCAGCTCACCGGACAGGGAGAAGGGCTACACCTTC
CDR3: CASSPDREKGYTF

V: TRBV5-1
J: TRBJ2-5
size: -
D: TRBD2
DNA: TGCGCCAGCAGCCGCGGGGGGATCCAAGAGACCCAGTACTTC
CDR3: CASSRGGIQETQYF

V: TRBV4-1
J: TRBJ2-2
size: -
D: TRBD1
DNA: TGCGCCAGCAGCCAAGAACGGGGACAGGGTAACGGGGAGCTGTTTTTT
CDR3: CASSQERGQGNGELFF

V: TRBV5-6
J: TRBJ2-1
size: -
D: -
DNA: TGTGCCAGCAGCTCGACCCCGGGTGAGCAGTTCTTC
CDR3: CASSSTPGEQFF

V: TRBV15
J: TRBJ1-3
size: few
D: -
DNA: TGTGCCACCAGCAGAGCCACAGGGAGCTCTGGAAACACCATATATTTT
CDR3: CATSRATGSSGNTIYF

V: TRBV7-2
J: TRBJ1-6
size: -
D: TRBD1
DNA: TGTGCCAGCATGCCGGGACAGGGACATGCCTATAATTCACCCCTCCACTTT
CDR3: CASMPGQGHAYNSPLHF

V: TRBV5-1
J: TRBJ2-2
size: -
D: -
DNA: TGCGCCAGCAGCTTGGATTCGGCAGGGTTAGGCGGGGAGCTGTTTTTT
CDR3: CASSLDSAGLGGELFF

V: TRBV7-2
J: TRBJ1-1
size: -
D: TRBD1
DNA: TGTGCCAGCAGCTTACGACAGGGGGGGAACACTGAAGCTTTCTTT
CDR3: CASSLRQGGNTEAFF

V: TRBV19
J: TRBJ2-1
size: -
D: TRBD2
DNA: TGTGCCAGTAGTATAGCTAGCGGGAGTTACAATGAGCAGTTCTTC
CDR3: CASSIASGSYNEQFF

V: TRBV28
J: TRBJ1-6
size: -
D: TRBD1
DNA: TGTGCCAGCAGTAAAGCGGGACAGGGACCCTCACCCCTCCACTTT
CDR3: CASSKAGQGPSPLHF

V: TRBV30
J: TRBJ2-2
size: -
D: TRBD2
DNA: TGTGCCTGGAACCCACCGGGGGGGGATCCCACCGGGGAGCTGTTTTTT
CDR3: CAWNPPGGDPTGELFF

V: TRBV30
J: TRBJ1-6
size: -
D: -
DNA: TGTGCCTGGAGCCGGACGGGGCGGGACTCACCCCTCCACTTT
CDR3: CAWSRTGRDSPLHF